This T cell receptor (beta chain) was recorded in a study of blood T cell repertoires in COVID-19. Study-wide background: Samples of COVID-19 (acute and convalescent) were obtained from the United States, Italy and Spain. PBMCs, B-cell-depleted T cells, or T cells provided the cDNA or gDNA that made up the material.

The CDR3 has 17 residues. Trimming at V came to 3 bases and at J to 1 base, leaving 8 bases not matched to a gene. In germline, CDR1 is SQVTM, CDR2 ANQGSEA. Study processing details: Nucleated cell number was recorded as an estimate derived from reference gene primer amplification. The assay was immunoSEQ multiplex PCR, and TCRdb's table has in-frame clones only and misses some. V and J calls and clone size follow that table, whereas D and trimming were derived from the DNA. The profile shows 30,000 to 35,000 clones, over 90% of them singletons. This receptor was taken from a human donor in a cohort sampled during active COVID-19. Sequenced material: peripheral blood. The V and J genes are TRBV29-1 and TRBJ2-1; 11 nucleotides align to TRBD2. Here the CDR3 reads CSVDSISGGDSYNEQFF. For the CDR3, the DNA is TGCAGCGTTGATAGTATTAGCGGGGGGGATTCCTACAATGAGCAGTTCTTC.